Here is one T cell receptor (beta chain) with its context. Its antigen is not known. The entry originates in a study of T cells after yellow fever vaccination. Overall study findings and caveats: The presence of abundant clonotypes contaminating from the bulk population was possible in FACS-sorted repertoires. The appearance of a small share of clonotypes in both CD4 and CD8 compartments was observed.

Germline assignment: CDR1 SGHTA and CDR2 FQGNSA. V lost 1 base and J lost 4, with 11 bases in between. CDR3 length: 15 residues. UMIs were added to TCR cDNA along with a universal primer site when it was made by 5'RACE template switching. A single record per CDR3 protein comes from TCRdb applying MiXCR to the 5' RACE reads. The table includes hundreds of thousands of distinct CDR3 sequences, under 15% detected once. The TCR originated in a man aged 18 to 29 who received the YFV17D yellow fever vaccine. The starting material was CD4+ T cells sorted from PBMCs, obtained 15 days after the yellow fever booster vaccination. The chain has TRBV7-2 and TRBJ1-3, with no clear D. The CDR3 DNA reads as TGTGCCAGCAGCTTAGAAACCGCGGGCGGAAACACCATATATTTT. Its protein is CASSLETAGGNTIYF.